The 21 T cell receptor beta chains below all came from one sample that was sequenced in a study of cytomegalovirus exposure and HLA in healthy donors listed by TCRdb under 2017. Libraries were made using the immunoSEQ multiplex PCR assay. A mixture of 60 forward primers for TCR Vbeta segments and 13 reverse primers for TCR Jbeta segments was used in the multiplex PCR. The table was pulled from immuneACCESS by TCRdb, which kept in-frame rearrangements only. Such tables lose some clones; where checked, under half of the loss comes from unresolved V genes, and the rest has no known cause. The sample table shows 150,000 or so clones, and 60% to 85% are seen once. The ten biggest clones cover 10% to 15% of the sample. The sequencing input was PBMCs. Every receptor here comes from a man in his forties in good health and CMV-seropositive.

The V gene is TRBV18, the J gene TRBJ2-2; D ambiguous. Germline loops: CDR1 KGHSH, CDR2 LQKENI. The ends were cut back, 2 bases at V and 3 bases at J, with 10 bases in the middle. This CDR3 has 15 amino acids. The CDR3 here is CASSPNTPYTGELFF. The CDR3 nucleotides read TGTGCCAGCTCACCAAACACCCCTTACACCGGGGAGCTGTTTTTT.

The chain has TRBV10-3 and TRBJ2-5; the D is unclear. Germline V gives CDR1 ENHRY, CDR2 SYGVKD. The CDR3 runs 15 residues. V lost 0 bases and J lost 1, with 9 bases in between. Here the CDR3 DNA reads TGTGCCATCAGTGAGTCGGCGACAACCCAAGAGACCCAGTACTTC. It yields the protein CAISESATTQETQYF.

CDR3 residues: CASSAGTGVDYGYTF. CDR3 DNA sequence: TGTGCCAGCAGCGCCGGGACAGGGGTCGACTATGGCTACACCTTC. This sequence joins TRBV9 and TRBJ1-2; 10 nucleotides match TRBD1. Germline CDR1 is SGDLS and CDR2 is YYNGEE. The CDR3 has 15 residues. Germline trimming cut 3 bases from V and 3 bases from J; bases unmatched to any gene: 5.

The chain joins TRBV4-3 to TRBJ2-7; D uncertain. The CDR3 has 13 amino acids. In germline, CDR1 is LGHNA, CDR2 YSLEER. Trimming took off 0 bases at V and 3 bases at J, with 6 bases between the two ends. The CDR3 region has the DNA TGCGCCAGCAGCCAAGACCGGTACTACGAGCAGTACTTC. Translated: CASSQDRYYEQYF.

V and J are TRBV15 and TRBJ2-7; D is ambiguous. Germline assignment: CDR1 LNHNV and CDR2 YYDKDF (reference sequence). The CDR3 length is 14 residues. Trimming pared 0 bases from V and 0 bases from J, leaving 6 bases between. This CDR3 reads CATSRDPGSYEQYF. CDR3 DNA sequence: TGTGCCACCAGCAGAGATCCGGGCTCCTACGAGCAGTACTTC.

CDR3 amino acids: CASSLTGTAMNTEAFF. The CDR3 bases are TGTGCCAGCAGCTTGACAGGAACCGCCATGAACACTGAAGCTTTCTTT. The V gene is TRBV7-2, the J gene TRBJ1-1; a weak D match, TRBD1 (6 bases). The CDR3 spans 16 residues. Germline CDR1 reads SGHTA; CDR2 reads FQGNSA. Trimming removed 3 bases from V and 0 bases from J, with 14 bases in between. Drawing the rest from reference TRBV7-2 and TRBJ1-1, the complete variable domain is GAGVSQSPSNKVTEKGKDVELRCDPISGHTALYWYRQSLGQGLEFLIYFQGNSAPDKSGLPSDRFSAERTGGSVSTLTIQRTQQEDSAVYLCASSLTGTAMNTEAFFGQGTRLTVV.

The chain links TRBV7-8 to TRBJ2-1; TRBD2 agrees at 9 bases. Germline V CDR1 and CDR2: SGHVS, FQNEAQ. The CDR3 spans 14 residues. With 5 bases clipped from V and 7 bases from J, the junction kept 6 bases outside the gene matches. The DNA for the CDR3 is TGTGCCAGCAGCGCGACTAGCGGACGGAATGAGCAGTTCTTC. It codes for CASSATSGRNEQFF.

The genes are TRBV29-1 and TRBJ2-7; tentatively, D is TRBD1 (5 bases). Trimming left V 5 bases short and J 5 bases short, with 10 bases between. CDR1 is SQVTM, CDR2 ANQGSEA, per germline. The CDR3 contains 11 residues. The CDR3 protein is CSVQGYDEQYF. The DNA for the CDR3 is TGCAGCGTTCAGGGATACGACGAGCAGTACTTC.

V and J are TRBV9 and TRBJ2-7, with D possibly TRBD2 on 5 matching bases. Between the trimmed V and J ends, which lost 5 bases and 6 bases, there was a span of 12 bases. This CDR3 is 12 amino acids long. From germline, CDR1 is SGDLS and CDR2 YYNGEE. Here the CDR3 reads CASSRRGSEQYF. CDR3 DNA sequence: TGTGCCAGCAGTCGTCGGGGAAGCGAGCAGTACTTC.

The V call is TRBV15, the J call TRBJ2-2; D gene uncertain. CDR1 LNHNV and CDR2 YYDKDF come from the germline V gene (reference sequence). V dropped 0 bases and J dropped 5 bases, with 4 bases sitting between them. There are 13 residues in the CDR3. The CDR3 DNA reads as TGTGCCACCAGCAGAGATACAACCGGGGAGCTGTTTTTT. Translation: CATSRDTTGELFF.

The V call is TRBV19, the J call TRBJ2-7, with D tentatively TRBD2 (6 bases). The CDR3 is 13 amino acids. Germline V CDR1 and CDR2: LNHDA, SQIVND (reference sequence). With 8 bases removed from V and 0 bases from J, the gap between germline ends came to 11 bases. The CDR3 sequence is CASGLGGSYEQYF. The DNA of the CDR3 is TGTGCCAGTGGACTCGGGGGCTCCTACGAGCAGTACTTC.

The chain uses TRBV7-9 and TRBJ1-1, with TRBD1 identical over 8 bases. V was pared by 3 bases and J by 1 base, with 1 base of the junction left unmatched. The CDR3 has 14 amino acids. Germline assignment: CDR1 SEHNR and CDR2 FQNEAQ (reference sequence). The CDR3 DNA reads as TGTGCCAGCAGCTTCGGGACAGGGAACACTGAAGCTTTCTTT. Its translation is CASSFGTGNTEAFF.

The rearrangement uses TRBV15 and TRBJ1-2; D unresolved. Germline V gene sequence: CDR1 LNHNV, CDR2 YYDKDF (reference sequence). The V end lost 4 bases, the J end lost 2 bases, and 5 bases lay between the germline ends. The length of the CDR3 is 12 residues. This CDR3 is CATSTRNYGYTF. The CDR3 DNA follows: TGTGCCACCAGCACACGGAACTATGGCTACACCTTC.

This clone occurred a few times. The V call is TRBV7-6, the J call TRBJ2-1; TRBD2 agrees at 9 bases. From germline, CDR1 is SGHVS and CDR2 FNYEAQ. J lost 7 bases, V lost 4 bases, and 8 bases had no gene match. The CDR3 is 15 residues long. The CDR3 here is CASSSLSGSRNEQFF. CDR3 nucleotide sequence: TGTGCCAGCAGCTCCCTTAGCGGGAGCAGGAATGAGCAGTTCTTC.

The chain employs TRBV4-3 and TRBJ2-4; maybe TRBD2 (6 bases). CDR1 is LGHNA, CDR2 YSLEER, per germline. CDR3 length: 15 amino acids. Deletions cut 0 bases from V and 8 bases from J, with 14 bases between. CDR3 protein: CASSQEGRPGDIQYF. The CDR3 DNA sequence: TGCGCCAGCAGCCAAGAAGGTAGGCCGGGGGACATTCAGTACTTC.

The V gene is TRBV7-2, the J gene TRBJ1-3; D not resolved. Germline V gene lookup returns CDR1 SGHTA and CDR2 FQGNSA. This CDR3 is built from 14 residues. Trimming took 5 bases from V and 1 from J, leaving 9 bases between them. Here the CDR3 reads CASSPPGSGNTIYF. DNA of the CDR3: TGTGCCAGCAGCCCACCGGGATCTGGAAACACCATATATTTT.

V and J are TRBV4-2 and TRBJ1-1, with D tentatively TRBD1 (5 bases). V lost 0 bases and J lost 5, with 10 bases in between. Germline assignment: CDR1 LGHNA and CDR2 YNFKEQ. CDR3 size: 14 residues. The CDR3 loop is CASSQDSRGTEAFF. The CDR3 DNA reads as TGTGCCAGCAGCCAAGACTCTAGGGGAACTGAAGCTTTCTTT.

The V and J genes are TRBV19 and TRBJ2-2, with a possible D match to TRBD2 (6 bases). The germline V gene encodes CDR1 LNHDA and CDR2 SQIVND (reference sequence). CDR3 length: 16 amino acids. V was pared by 1 base and J by 0 bases, with 9 bases between. CDR3: CASSIAWGANTGELFF. CDR3 bases: TGTGCCAGTAGTATAGCGTGGGGGGCGAACACCGGGGAGCTGTTTTTT.

The chain recombines TRBV10-1 with TRBJ2-7; D is perhaps TRBD1 (5 bases). Germline V gives CDR1 WNHNN, CDR2 SYGVQD (reference sequence). Trimming cost V 3 bases and J 1 base, with 7 bases left between them. The CDR3 covers 13 residues. This chain's CDR3 is CASSERGSYEQYF. The CDR3, as DNA: TGCGCCAGCAGTGAAAGGGGTTCCTACGAGCAGTACTTC.

The chain recombines TRBV10-3 with TRBJ2-3, with a possible D match to TRBD1 (7 bases). Trimming shortened V by 3 bases and J by 0 bases, and 16 bases separated the two germline ends. Germline loops: CDR1 ENHRY, CDR2 SYGVKD. This CDR3 has 17 residues. CDR3 in DNA: TGTGCCATCAGTGAACGGGGGCCGGGACAGAGCACAGATACGCAGTATTTT. Its protein product is CAISERGPGQSTDTQYF.

The chain combines TRBV20-1 with TRBJ2-5; tentative D call: TRBD2 (5 bases). There are 11 residues in the CDR3. Trimming took 6 bases from V and 4 from J, leaving 9 bases between them. From germline, CDR1 is DFQATT and CDR2 SNEGSKA (reference sequence). Here the CDR3 reads CSALEGETQYF. Written as DNA, the CDR3 is TGCAGTGCATTAGAGGGAGAGACCCAGTACTTC.